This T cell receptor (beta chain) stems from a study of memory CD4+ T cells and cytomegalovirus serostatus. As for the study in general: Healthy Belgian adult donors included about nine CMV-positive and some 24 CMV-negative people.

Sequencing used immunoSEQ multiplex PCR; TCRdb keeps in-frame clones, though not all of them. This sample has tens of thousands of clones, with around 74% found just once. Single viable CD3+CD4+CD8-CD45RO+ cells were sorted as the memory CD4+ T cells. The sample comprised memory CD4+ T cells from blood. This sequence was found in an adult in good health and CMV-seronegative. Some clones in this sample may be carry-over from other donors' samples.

CDR3 loop: CASSSEGRGFYGYTF. Written as DNA, the CDR3 is TGTGCCAGCAGTTCGGAGGGCAGGGGCTTCTATGGCTACACCTTC. V and J are TRBV6-5 and TRBJ1-2; weak D call: TRBD1 (6 bases). The CDR3 loop spans 15 amino acids. The germline V gene has CDR1 MNHEY and CDR2 SVGAGI. Trimming left V 4 bases short and J 4 bases short, with 16 bases between.